This T cell receptor beta chain was captured in a study of control samples from healthy donors and cancer patients. Here immunoSEQ multiplex PCR was the method, and the copy in TCRdb shows in-frame clones only, minus some. The data show approximately 170,000 clones, with around 94% seen just once and around 1.5% held by the top ten. J was trimmed by 5 bases and V by 3 bases; bases with no gene match: 8. The CDR3 contains 17 residues. CDR1 MNHEY and CDR2 SVGEGT come from the germline V gene. The specimen was blood. The sequence was collected from a man in his thirties or forties in good health. This chain uses TRBV6-2 or TRBV6-3 with TRBJ2-2; 11 bases align to TRBD2. The CDR3 DNA follows: TGTGCCAGCAGTTATTCCATACTAGCGGGGGAAACCGGGGAGCTGTTTTTT. Its translation: CASSYSILAGETGELFF.